The 10 T cell receptor beta chains presented below share a single source sample, sequenced in a study of T cells in Graves' hyperthyroidism and ophthalmopathy. The CDR3 regions of TCR beta were amplified from RNA transcripts. Carried out on the TCR CDR3, a first-round RT-PCR used the HTBI primer set. One entry per CDR3 protein results from TCRdb running MiXCR on the multiplex PCR reads. The table lists approximately 370,000 distinct CDR3 sequences, 15% of them singletons. Sequencing was carried out using blood. These receptors were collected from a woman in her 30s with Graves' hyperthyroidism.

V usage is TRBV7-9 and J usage is TRBJ2-5; 9 positions match TRBD2. The J segment lost 5 bases and the V segment lost 8 bases, leaving 6 bases of the junction unmatched. The germline gives CDR1 SEHNR, CDR2 FQNEAQ (reference sequence). The CDR3 has 13 residues. In DNA, the CDR3 is TGTGCCAGCGGGGCGGGAGGGCCGGAGACCCAGTACTTC. This encodes CASGAGGPETQYF.

The chain joins TRBV24-1 to TRBJ2-5, with D maybe TRBD1 (5 bases). V was trimmed by 7 bases and J by 7 bases, leaving 9 bases between them. The CDR3 consists of 11 residues. Germline V gives CDR1 KGHDR, CDR2 SFDVKD. The CDR3 loop is CATSIQGTQYF. The CDR3 region has the DNA TGTGCCACCAGCATCCAGGGGACCCAGTACTTC.

This clonotype was detected only a few times. V is TRBV14 and J is TRBJ2-4, with 8 bases that match TRBD2. V trimming: 4 bases; J trimming: 1 base; junction bases outside the gene matches: 6. CDR1 and CDR2 from the germline V gene are SGHDN and FVKESK. The CDR3 runs to 16 residues. The CDR3 reads CASSPLGGAAKNIQYF. The CDR3 DNA reads as TGTGCCAGCAGCCCCCTCGGGGGGGCGGCCAAAAACATTCAGTACTTC.

This clonotype has more than one count but fewer than ten. The rearrangement uses TRBV24-1 and TRBJ2-1; 14 nucleotides match TRBD2. Germline-derived CDR1 and CDR2 are KGHDR and SFDVKD. After removal of 7 bases from V and 6 bases from J, the junction contained 10 bases not matched to a gene. The CDR3 is 17 residues long. The CDR3 sequence is CATSARTGTSGSNEQFF. CDR3 coding DNA: TGTGCCACCAGCGCCAGGACCGGGACTAGCGGGAGCAATGAGCAGTTCTTC.

This clonotype was seen only a few times. The chain employs TRBV20-1 and TRBJ1-1, with TRBD1 as a possible D gene (5 bases). Germline CDR1 DFQATT, CDR2 SNEGSKA (reference sequence). The CDR3 consists of 14 residues. V shed 4 bases and J shed 4 bases, with 16 bases lying between them. The chain's CDR3 is CSATKTGYLTEAFF. The CDR3 DNA reads as TGCAGTGCTACCAAAACAGGTTACCTCACTGAAGCTTTCTTT.

This clonotype was seen a few times. The rearrangement joins TRBV11-2 to TRBJ2-7; 7 nucleotides agree with TRBD1. This CDR3 has 15 amino acids. J lost 3 bases, V lost 7 bases, and 12 bases had no gene match. CDR1 is SGHAT, CDR2 FQNNGV, per germline. As DNA, the CDR3 is TGTGCCAGCATTGGACCGGGGACAGCGAGCTACGAGCAGTACTTC. Its protein is CASIGPGTASYEQYF.

This clonotype has just a few counts. Here the CDR3 DNA reads TGTGCCACCAAGGAATTTACATCCTACGAGCAGTACTTC. Amino acid sequence: CATKEFTSYEQYF. J is TRBJ2-7 and V is TRBV28, with unresolved D. The CDR3 length is 13 residues. V was cut by 10 bases and J by 1 base, with 14 bases left in between. CDR1 is MDHEN and CDR2 is SYDVKM in the germline V gene.

The chain joins TRBV29-1 to TRBJ2-2, with a tentative D call TRBD1 (6 bases). The CDR3 runs 16 residues. V gave up 6 bases and J gave up 3 bases, with 20 bases separating them. Germline CDR1 SQVTM, CDR2 ANQGSEA. For the CDR3, the DNA is TGCAGCGTCGCCTGGACAGCCCCCGTGGACACCGGGGAGCTGTTTTTT. Translating gives CSVAWTAPVDTGELFF.

This clonotype showed up many times. CDR3 residues: CAWRKWDRTSGSPYNEQFF. DNA of the CDR3: TGTGCCTGGAGGAAATGGGACAGGACTAGCGGGAGCCCCTACAATGAGCAGTTCTTC. The chain uses TRBV30 and TRBJ2-1, with 13 positions matching TRBD2. This CDR3 is built from 19 residues. CDR1 is GTSNPN and CDR2 is SVGIG in the germline V gene (reference sequence). V trimming: 3 bases; J trimming: 2 bases; junction bases outside the gene matches: 13.

The genes are TRBV24-1 and TRBJ2-1; D call uncertain. The germline V gene encodes CDR1 KGHDR and CDR2 SFDVKD. Trimming stripped 3 bases from V and 0 bases from J, with 17 bases between. CDR3 size: 18 residues. The CDR3 region has the DNA TGTGCCACCAGTGATGAGGCGACGTGGTTCCCCTCCTACAATGAGCAGTTCTTC. Protein sequence: CATSDEATWFPSYNEQFF.